This T cell receptor beta chain was captured by sequencing in a study of cytomegalovirus exposure and HLA in healthy donors. Study in general: Prior work identified 95 million to 120 million unique TCR beta sequences in roughly 190 million T cells. Of the donors genotyped, several hundred in all, 75% to 90% fell in the Caucasian-associated ancestry cluster.

In the PCR, 60 Vbeta and 13 Jbeta primers were used. The assay was immunoSEQ multiplex PCR, and TCRdb's table has in-frame clones only and misses some. This table has some 250,000 clones, more than 75% appearing once. V lost 8 bases and J 4 bases, leaving 8 bases between the germline ends. Per germline, CDR1 MNHNS and CDR2 SASEGT. The CDR3 totals 11 residues. Specimen: PBMCs. This sequence was found in a woman in her 40s in good health and CMV-seropositive. The chain employs TRBV6-1 and TRBJ1-1; D is unclear. CDR3: CASVFGTEAFF. DNA for the CDR3: TGTGCCAGCGTTTTCGGCACTGAAGCTTTCTTT.